Below, one T cell receptor (beta chain) is given with its context. The CDR3 covers 14 residues. The germline V gene has CDR1 SNHLY and CDR2 FYNNEI. V dropped 1 base and J dropped 4; count of bases not matched to a gene: 4. TCRdb reanalysed the 5' RACE reads using MiXCR and keeps one entry per CDR3 protein. The sample consists of approximately 75,000 distinct CDR3 sequences, about 14% of them appearing once. This record comes from a study of early T cells in non-severe SARS-CoV-2 infection. The starting material was whole blood, obtained at baseline. The chain is built from TRBV2 and TRBJ2-7; 7 bases align to TRBD1. The TCR comes from an adult who was a healthcare worker with PCR-confirmed SARS-CoV-2 infection or an uninfected control (not recorded which). Here the CDR3 DNA reads TGTGCCAGCAGTGAAGACAGGGGCAGGTACGAGCAGTACTTC. Its protein product is CASSEDRGRYEQYF.